These 21 T cell receptor beta chains came from one sample sequenced in a study of blood T cell repertoires in COVID-19. Generated by immunoSEQ multiplex PCR, the TCRdb table keeps only in-frame clones and is missing some. Among 130,000 to 150,000 clones listed, about 83% were seen once. Sequences were obtained from peripheral blood. The receptor source for this set is a woman aged 40 to 55 with acute or convalescent COVID-19.

The chain links TRBV2 to TRBJ1-2; TRBD1 matches at 9 bases. The length of the CDR3 is 14 residues. The V and J ends lost 5 bases and 4 bases, in that order; junction bases with no gene match: 5. Germline V lookup: CDR1 SNHLY, CDR2 FYNNEI. CDR3 coding DNA: TGTGCCAGCAGTCCGGGACAGGGTCTCTATGGCTACACCTTC. It translates to CASSPGQGLYGYTF.

The rearrangement links TRBV7-6 to TRBJ2-3; 10 nucleotides line up with TRBD2. The J segment lost 4 bases and the V segment lost 1 base, leaving 8 bases of the junction unmatched. This CDR3 contains 17 residues. Looked up from germline, CDR1 is SGHVS and CDR2 is FNYEAQ. CDR3 sequence: CASSLGPSGSGADTQYF. The DNA for the CDR3 is TGTGCCAGCAGCTTAGGACCTAGCGGGAGTGGGGCAGATACGCAGTATTTT.

The chain joins TRBV28 to TRBJ1-5; the match to TRBD1 covers 7 bases. V lost 6 bases, J lost 7 bases, and 6 bases stayed unmatched. Germline V gene lookup returns CDR1 MDHEN and CDR2 SYDVKM. CDR3 length: 13 residues. CDR3: CASSRSRGQPQHF. The CDR3 bases are TGTGCCAGCAGCCGAAGCAGGGGGCAGCCCCAGCATTTT.

Ten or more counts support this clone. This chain connects TRBV10-3 to TRBJ1-1; D is possibly TRBD1 (5 bases). Germline V gene data show CDR1 as ENHRY and CDR2 as SYGVKD. The V and J ends lost 0 bases and 1 base respectively, with 18 bases between them. The CDR3 is 18 amino acids. CDR3 region: CAISESRTWGRRNTEAFF. The DNA for the CDR3 is TGTGCCATCAGTGAGTCAAGGACCTGGGGGAGGCGGAACACTGAAGCTTTCTTT.

V usage is TRBV18 and J usage is TRBJ1-4; D remains ambiguous. Per germline, CDR1 KGHSH and CDR2 LQKENI. There are 12 residues in the CDR3. With 5 bases removed from V and 7 bases from J, the gap between germline ends came to 8 bases. In nucleotides, the CDR3 is TGTGCCAGCTCAAGTCTAGGTGAAAAACTGTTTTTT. Protein product: CASSSLGEKLFF.

The CDR3 is CAKTRAGGSYNSPLHF. The CDR3 DNA follows: TGTGCCAAAACGAGGGCAGGGGGCTCCTATAATTCACCCCTCCACTTT. The rearrangement links TRBV28 to TRBJ1-6, with TRBD1 identical over 7 bases. The CDR3 spans 16 residues. V gave up 10 bases and J gave up 0 bases; unmatched junction bases: 9. CDR1 is MDHEN, CDR2 SYDVKM, per germline.

This rearrangement joins TRBV5-5 to TRBJ1-1; D ambiguous. The germline V and J ends were trimmed by 2 bases and 3 bases, with 11 bases remaining between them. This CDR3 has 14 amino acids. Germline V gene sequence: CDR1 SGHKS, CDR2 YYEKEE (reference sequence). CDR3: CASSLDGADTEAFF. CDR3 in DNA: TGTGCCAGCAGCTTAGATGGTGCAGACACTGAAGCTTTCTTT.

The chain uses TRBV2 and TRBJ1-3; TRBD1 agrees at 8 bases. From germline, CDR1 is SNHLY and CDR2 FYNNEI. The CDR3 loop spans 15 amino acids. J was trimmed by 1 base and V by 6 bases; bases with no gene match: 5. The CDR3 bases are TGTGCCAGCAGCAATCAGGGGGCGTCTGGAAACACCATATATTTT. Translated, it gives CASSNQGASGNTIYF.

The chain uses TRBV25-1 and TRBJ1-1; D perhaps matches TRBD1 (5 bases). The CDR3 spans 15 residues. V dropped 5 bases and J dropped 0 bases, with 13 bases sitting between them. The germline CDR1 and CDR2 sequences are MGHDK and SYGVNS. CDR3: CASSPGVGMNTEAFF. The CDR3 DNA follows: TGTGCCAGCAGTCCGGGGGTCGGGATGAACACTGAAGCTTTCTTT.

The V call is TRBV5-1, the J call TRBJ2-3, with TRBD1 matching over 7 bases. The V segment lost 6 bases and the J segment 4 bases; nucleotides outside the gene matches: 8. Germline CDR1 reads SGHRS; CDR2 reads YFSETQ. The CDR3 spans 14 residues. The CDR3 reads CASTPGQAPDTQYF. The DNA for the CDR3 is TGCGCCAGCACCCCCGGACAGGCTCCAGATACGCAGTATTTT.

The gene calls are TRBV7-3 and TRBJ1-2; 7 bases match TRBD1. CDR3 length: 18 amino acids. Germline V lookup: CDR1 SGHTA, CDR2 FQGTGA. With 5 bases clipped from V and 8 bases from J, the junction kept 23 bases outside the gene matches. This CDR3 is CASSLIPTETGLSYGYTF. CDR3 in DNA: TGTGCCAGCAGCCTCATCCCGACCGAGACAGGGCTCAGCTACGGCTACACCTTC.

The J gene is TRBJ2-3, the V gene TRBV4-3, with 8 bases fitting TRBD2. The CDR3 runs 16 residues. V shed 0 bases and J 1 base; nucleotides not matched to a gene: 3. Germline values: CDR1 LGHNA, CDR2 YSLEER. The CDR3 loop reads CASSQDRLARTDTQYF. The CDR3 coding sequence is TGCGCCAGCAGCCAAGACCGACTAGCGCGCACAGATACGCAGTATTTT.

The rearrangement links TRBV25-1 to TRBJ2-7; D possibly corresponds to TRBD2 (6 bases). Germline assignment: CDR1 MGHDK and CDR2 SYGVNS. The CDR3 runs to 17 residues. V was pared by 1 base and J by 7 bases, with 23 bases between. For the CDR3, the DNA is TGTGCCAGCAGTGAATCCCGGGGGATTTCCGGGACTTCAGAGCAGTACTTC. It translates to CASSESRGISGTSEQYF.

This chain uses TRBV24-1 with TRBJ1-5; 10 nucleotides align to TRBD1. The CDR3 is 16 amino acids. The V and J ends lost 3 bases and 2 bases, in that order; junction bases with no gene match: 3. Germline CDR1 reads KGHDR; CDR2 reads SFDVKD. CDR3 in amino acids: CATSDPGTGGNQPQHF. For the CDR3, the DNA is TGTGCCACCAGTGATCCCGGGACAGGGGGCAATCAGCCCCAGCATTTT.

J is TRBJ2-5 and V is TRBV29-1; 15 bases line up with TRBD2. Germline-derived CDR1 and CDR2 are SQVTM and ANQGSEA. CDR3 length equals 14 residues. V shed 3 bases and J 7 bases; nucleotides not matched to a gene: 3. CDR3 sequence: CSVDGTSGGWTQYF. The DNA of the CDR3 is TGCAGCGTTGATGGGACTAGCGGGGGGTGGACCCAGTACTTC.

This clone was seen only a few times. For the CDR3, the DNA is TGTGCCAGCAGCTCCGGGACTAGCGATCCGAACACCGGGGAGCTGTTTTTT. It translates to CASSSGTSDPNTGELFF. The chain couples TRBV6-7 to TRBJ2-2, with TRBD2 matching over 10 bases. TRBV6-7 is classed as an ORF, of uncertain function. This CDR3 has 17 residues. With V trimmed by 6 bases and J by 0 bases, 7 bases remained unmatched.

The chain carries TRBV12-3 or TRBV12-4 and TRBJ2-4; TRBD2 is a possible D gene (5 bases). This CDR3 is 13 amino acids long. The CDR3 DNA follows: TGTGCTAGCGCTGGCCCACCCAAAAACATTCAGTACTTC. Translating it yields CASAGPPKNIQYF.

The chain combines TRBV5-5 with TRBJ2-5, with 7 bases lining up with TRBD1. The CDR3 runs to 14 residues. V lost 3 bases to trimming and J lost 0 bases; unmatched junction nucleotides: 2. CDR1 and CDR2 from the germline V gene are SGHKS and YYEKEE (reference sequence). The CDR3 bases are TGTGCCAGCAGCTGGGGACAGAACCAAGAGACCCAGTACTTC. Translation: CASSWGQNQETQYF.

J is TRBJ2-1 and V is TRBV7-8, with TRBD2 matching over 8 bases. V gave up 1 base and J gave up 4 bases; unmatched junction bases: 0. Germline CDR1 SGHVS, CDR2 FQNEAQ. CDR3 size: 14 residues. The CDR3 nucleotides are TGTGCCAGCAGCTTAGGACTAGCGTACAATGAGCAGTTCTTC. Its protein product is CASSLGLAYNEQFF.

This chain uses TRBV18 with TRBJ1-5, with 7 bases lining up with TRBD1. The CDR3 has 15 residues. V shed 3 bases, J shed 4 bases, and the junction held 6 bases outside the gene matches. In germline, CDR1 is KGHSH, CDR2 LQKENI. For the CDR3, the DNA is TGTGCCAGCTCACCGGCCGGGACAGCTAATCAGCCCCAGCATTTT. Residues: CASSPAGTANQPQHF.

The V and J genes are TRBV9 and TRBJ2-7, with D possibly matching TRBD2 (5 bases). The CDR3 has 14 amino acids. Germline loops: CDR1 SGDLS, CDR2 YYNGEE. The V and J ends lost 0 bases and 5 bases respectively, with 12 bases between them. The CDR3 region is CASSVGGSADEQYF. The CDR3, as DNA: TGTGCCAGCAGCGTAGGTGGGAGCGCGGACGAGCAGTACTTC.